The 30 T cell receptor beta chains below all came from one sample that was sequenced in a study of control samples from healthy donors and cancer patients (TCRdb year 2020). The library was made by the immunoSEQ multiplex PCR assay. The table comes from immuneACCESS by way of TCRdb, which keeps in-frame sequences with V and J called. Part of the clones is missing from these tables; in studies checked, under half for an unresolved V gene and the rest for unknown reasons. The sample table lists some 130,000 clones, 93% of them with a count of one. The top ten hold 1.5% to 2% of the sample. Sequencing used PBMCs. These receptors all come from a man aged 50 to 59 with head and neck cancer.

The gene calls are TRBV10-3 and TRBJ2-1; 7 bases agree with TRBD1. The V gene's germline CDR1 is ENHRY and CDR2 SYGVKD. The length of the CDR3 is 14 residues. Trimming took 6 bases from V and 8 from J; bases not matched to a gene: 10. The CDR3 reads CAIRQGSVLDEQFF. The CDR3 DNA reads as TGTGCCATCAGACAGGGGTCGGTTTTGGATGAGCAGTTCTTC.

V gene TRBV5-1 combines with J gene TRBJ2-1, with 8 bases that match TRBD2. CDR3 length: 17 amino acids. The trim removed 3 bases at V and 4 bases at J, leaving 12 bases unmatched. CDR1 and CDR2 from the germline V gene are SGHRS and YFSETQ. As DNA, the CDR3 is TGCGCCAGCAGCTCCGATCTGGGGAGCGGGGGTTACAATGAGCAGTTCTTC. It specifies CASSSDLGSGGYNEQFF.

This sequence joins TRBV7-2 and TRBJ2-7; D may be TRBD2 (6 bases). The ends were cut back, 0 bases at V and 4 bases at J, with 13 bases in the middle. CDR3 length: 15 residues. Per germline, CDR1 SGHTA and CDR2 FQGNSA. The CDR3 nucleotides are TGTGCCAGCAGCTTAGCCCCCGGGGGATCGTACGAGCAGTACTTC. Protein product: CASSLAPGGSYEQYF. The whole variable domain, remainder taken from reference TRBV7-2 and TRBJ2-7, is GAGVSQSPSNKVTEKGKDVELRCDPISGHTALYWYRQSLGQGLEFLIYFQGNSAPDKSGLPSDRFSAERTGGSVSTLTIQRTQQEDSAVYLCASSLAPGGSYEQYFGPGTRLTVT.

The rearrangement links TRBV27 to TRBJ2-1; possibly TRBD2 for D (6 bases). V lost 6 bases, J lost 3 bases, and 15 bases lay in between. CDR1 is MNHEY, CDR2 SMNVEV, per germline (reference sequence). The length of the CDR3 is 15 residues. For the CDR3, the DNA is TGTGCCAGCAGCCCTCTAAACGGGGGCTACAATGAGCAGTTCTTC. Its translation is CASSPLNGGYNEQFF.

The gene calls are TRBV10-2 and TRBJ1-6, with D perhaps TRBD1 (5 bases). Trimming left V 7 bases short and J 0 bases short, with 13 bases between. Germline CDR1 reads WSHSY; CDR2 reads SAAADI. The CDR3 has 16 amino acids. The CDR3 here is CASNPDSGSYNSPLHF. The CDR3 bases are TGCGCCAGCAACCCAGACAGCGGCTCCTATAATTCACCCCTCCACTTT.

The gene calls are TRBV5-1 and TRBJ1-1; tentatively, D is TRBD1 (5 bases). CDR3 size: 15 residues. Per germline, CDR1 SGHRS and CDR2 YFSETQ. V was cut by 4 bases and J by 5 bases, with 18 bases left in between. DNA for the CDR3: TGCGCCAGCAGCCGGCGGCCCCCAGGGAAGACTGAAGCTTTCTTT. It yields the protein CASSRRPPGKTEAFF.

CDR3 sequence: CASSYSDRGEKLFF. The CDR3 DNA reads as TGTGCCAGCAGTTACTCGGACCGAGGCGAAAAACTGTTTTTT. This chain joins TRBV6-5 and TRBJ1-4; D is ambiguous. The CDR3 is made up of 14 amino acids. V shed 0 bases and J shed 8 bases, with 10 bases lying between them. CDR1 is MNHEY and CDR2 is SVGAGI in the germline V gene.

This clone was counted once. V usage is TRBV4-2 and J usage is TRBJ1-5; D unresolved. Trimming stripped 1 base from V and 1 base from J, with 8 bases between. This CDR3 contains 15 residues. Germline V lookup: CDR1 LGHNA, CDR2 YNFKEQ. CDR3 DNA sequence: TGTGCCAGCAGCCAAGGAGAGTACAGCAATCAGCCCCAGCATTTT. It encodes CASSQGEYSNQPQHF.

The chain recombines TRBV12-3 or TRBV12-4 with TRBJ2-7; a weak D match, TRBD1 (6 bases). The CDR3 has 12 residues. Trimming took off 5 bases at V and 5 bases at J, with 10 bases between the two ends. The CDR3 spells CASSRGGDEQYF. In DNA, the CDR3 is TGTGCCAGCAGTCGAGGGGGAGACGAGCAGTACTTC.

This rearrangement joins TRBV10-2 to TRBJ1-1; tentatively, D is TRBD1 (5 bases). CDR3 length: 15 amino acids. With 7 bases removed from V and 5 bases from J, the gap between germline ends came to 20 bases. Germline V gene sequence: CDR1 WSHSY, CDR2 SAAADI. For the CDR3, the DNA is TGCGCCAGCAAAAGGGACCCTACAAGAACAACTGAAGCTTTCTTT. It codes for CASKRDPTRTTEAFF.

This chain uses TRBV9 with TRBJ1-1; TRBD1 matches at 7 bases. This CDR3 contains 14 residues. Germline values: CDR1 SGDLS, CDR2 YYNGEE. The V gene end was trimmed by 3 bases and the J gene end by 1 base; junction bases not matched to a gene: 3. The CDR3 loop reads CASSASGGNTEAFF. The CDR3 DNA reads TGTGCCAGCAGCGCCTCAGGGGGGAACACTGAAGCTTTCTTT.

The rearrangement links TRBV30 to TRBJ2-2; D perhaps matches TRBD1 (5 bases). V was clipped by 3 bases and J by 0 bases, with 5 bases between them. There are 13 residues in the CDR3. The V gene's germline CDR1 is GTSNPN and CDR2 SVGIG (reference sequence). CDR3 DNA: TGTGCCTGGAGGGACACGAACACCGGGGAGCTGTTTTTT. It specifies CAWRDTNTGELFF. The full variable domain, with the rest looked up from reference TRBV30 and TRBJ2-2, is SQTIHQWPATLVQPVGSPLSLECTVEGTSNPNLYWYRQAAGRGLQLLFYSVGIGQISSEVPQNLSASRPQDRQFILSSKKLLLSDSGFYLCAWRDTNTGELFFGEGSRLTVL.

This clone was seen more than once but under ten times. The V and J genes are TRBV30 and TRBJ1-5; D not certain. V lost 2 bases and J lost 1, with 12 bases in between. This CDR3 contains 15 residues. Germline V lookup: CDR1 GTSNPN, CDR2 SVGIG (reference sequence). The CDR3 DNA follows: TGTGCCTGGAGTCCGACCCTTTGGAGCAATCAGCCCCAGCATTTT. Encoded protein: CAWSPTLWSNQPQHF.

V and J are TRBV28 and TRBJ1-6; 7 bases are a match to TRBD1. The CDR3 contains 15 residues. The V and J ends lost 11 bases and 10 bases, in that order; junction bases with no gene match: 17. Germline-derived CDR1 and CDR2 are MDHEN and SYDVKM. The CDR3 loop reads CASSPPDRKVSPLHF. The CDR3 nucleotides are TGTGCCTCGTCGCCCCCGGACAGGAAGGTATCACCCCTCCACTTT.

This chain uses TRBV7-8 with TRBJ2-7, with 9 bases lining up with TRBD2. With V trimmed by 2 bases and J by 3 bases, 8 bases remained unmatched. Germline V lookup: CDR1 SGHVS, CDR2 FQNEAQ. This CDR3 contains 16 residues. The CDR3 region has the DNA TGTGCCAGCAGCTTATTGGCGGGGGGGATCGTCTACGAGCAGTACTTC. Translating it yields CASSLLAGGIVYEQYF.

CDR3 amino acids: CASSFGGSNQPQHF. The CDR3 bases are TGTGCCAGCAGCTTCGGTGGGAGCAATCAGCCCCAGCATTTT. This chain uses TRBV5-4 with TRBJ1-5; D is unresolved. Deletions cut 2 bases from V and 1 base from J, with 7 bases between. This CDR3 spans 14 amino acids. Germline V gene sequence: CDR1 SGHNT, CDR2 YYREEE (reference sequence).

The chain recombines TRBV12-3 or TRBV12-4 with TRBJ1-1; possible D gene TRBD1, 6 bases. The length of the CDR3 is 11 residues. With 6 bases removed from V and 8 bases from J, the gap between germline ends came to 10 bases. The CDR3 sequence: CASSLGQEAFF. DNA of the CDR3: TGTGCCAGCAGCCTAGGACAGGAAGCTTTCTTT.

The rearrangement uses TRBV4-2 and TRBJ2-1, with TRBD1 matching over 10 bases. The CDR3 has 16 amino acids. Germline V gene lookup returns CDR1 LGHNA and CDR2 YNFKEQ. Trimming cost V 4 bases and J 3 bases; bases outside gene matches: 6. The CDR3: CASSPGDRGLYNEQFF. Here the CDR3 DNA reads TGTGCCAGCAGCCCAGGCGACAGGGGGCTCTACAATGAGCAGTTCTTC.

V gene TRBV20-1 combines with J gene TRBJ2-5; TRBD1 might be the D (5 bases). The CDR3 covers 11 residues. Germline CDR1 DFQATT, CDR2 SNEGSKA (reference sequence). The V gene lost 8 bases and the J gene lost 5 bases, with 12 bases spanning the gap. The CDR3 sequence: CSSRVRETQYF. The CDR3 coding sequence is TGCAGTTCCAGGGTTAGGGAGACCCAGTACTTC.

This chain links TRBV6-5 with TRBJ2-3; D not resolved. V gave up 8 bases and J gave up 1 base, with 4 bases separating them. Germline values: CDR1 MNHEY, CDR2 SVGAGI. The CDR3 sequence is 11 residues long. The CDR3 sequence: CASGGTDTQYF. The CDR3 nucleotides are TGTGCCAGCGGCGGCACAGATACGCAGTATTTT.

The genes are TRBV12-2 and TRBJ2-7; the table's D call, TRBD1, has no DNA check behind it. TRBV12-2 is a pseudogene. CDR3 length equals 14 residues. The CDR3: CASRLVGTGWKQYF. Written as DNA, the CDR3 is TGTGCAAGTCGCTTAGTGGGGACAGGGTGGAAGCAGTACTTC.

V gene TRBV30 combines with J gene TRBJ1-2; D is undetermined. The germline V and J ends were trimmed by 4 bases and 7 bases, with 16 bases remaining between them. The CDR3 totals 13 residues. Germline V gene data show CDR1 as GTSNPN and CDR2 as SVGIG (reference sequence). CDR3 sequence: CAWNLVGLGGYTF. The CDR3 coding sequence is TGTGCCTGGAATCTCGTGGGGTTGGGTGGCTACACCTTC.

The chain is built from TRBV6-5 and TRBJ2-5, with D possibly TRBD2 on 6 matching bases. Germline V gene data show CDR1 as MNHEY and CDR2 as SVGAGI. The CDR3 has 13 amino acids. With 1 base removed from V and 3 bases from J, the gap between germline ends came to 6 bases. The CDR3 region is CASSYWREETQYF. CDR3 nucleotide sequence: TGTGCCAGCAGTTACTGGAGGGAAGAGACCCAGTACTTC.

The chain recombines TRBV3-1 (or the pseudogene TRBV3-2) with TRBJ1-1; TRBD1 matches 9 bases. Germline V CDR1 and CDR2: LGHDT, YNNKEL (reference sequence). The V gene end was trimmed by 0 bases and the J gene end by 4 bases; junction bases not matched to a gene: 6. The CDR3 contains 16 residues. The CDR3 bases are TGTGCCAGCAGCCAAGATCGGGACAGGGTTTCCACTGAAGCTTTCTTT. Translation gives CASSQDRDRVSTEAFF.

Only a few counts were recorded for this clone. The chain combines TRBV4-1 with TRBJ1-1, with D perhaps matching TRBD1 (6 bases). Per the germline V gene, CDR1 is MGHRA and CDR2 is YSYEKL. The CDR3 runs 15 residues. V was pared by 0 bases and J by 2 bases, with 10 bases between. The CDR3 loop reads CASSQETGTNTEAFF. In DNA, the CDR3 is TGCGCCAGCAGCCAAGAAACAGGGACTAACACTGAAGCTTTCTTT.

This clone was observed a single time. This chain joins TRBV10-3 and TRBJ2-7; 12 nucleotides agree with TRBD2. Germline V gives CDR1 ENHRY, CDR2 SYGVKD. The CDR3 totals 14 residues. V gave up 6 bases and J gave up 5 bases; unmatched junction bases: 5. CDR3 DNA sequence: TGTGCCATCAGCCGGACTAGCGGGGAGGACGAGCAGTACTTC. Protein product: CAISRTSGEDEQYF.

J is TRBJ2-7 and V is TRBV6-5; D is perhaps TRBD1 (5 bases). The CDR3 has 13 residues. V lost 5 bases and J lost 5, with 13 bases in between. From germline, CDR1 is MNHEY and CDR2 SVGAGI. For the CDR3, the DNA is TGTGCCAGCAGTAGGGGCAACGCAAACGAGCAGTACTTC. This gives the protein CASSRGNANEQYF.

This chain links TRBV7-9 with TRBJ1-2; no firm D call. This CDR3 is built from 14 residues. Germline V gene sequence: CDR1 SEHNR, CDR2 FQNEAQ (reference sequence). With 1 base removed from V and 2 bases from J, the gap between germline ends came to 8 bases. This chain's CDR3 is CASSLGQPNYGYTF. CDR3 nucleotide sequence: TGTGCCAGCAGCTTAGGCCAGCCCAACTATGGCTACACCTTC.

The chain is built from TRBV7-2 and TRBJ2-7; 9 nucleotides line up with TRBD1. Germline CDR1 reads SGHTA; CDR2 reads FQGNSA. Trimming at V came to 5 bases and at J to 4 bases, leaving 9 bases not matched to a gene. The CDR3 extends over 15 amino acids. The CDR3 DNA sequence: TGTGCCAGCAGCCCGATGACAGGGGGAGGTTACGAGCAGTACTTC. Translated, it gives CASSPMTGGGYEQYF. Combining the CDR3 with reference TRBV7-2 and TRBJ2-7 gives the whole variable domain GAGVSQSPSNKVTEKGKDVELRCDPISGHTALYWYRQSLGQGLEFLIYFQGNSAPDKSGLPSDRFSAERTGGSVSTLTIQRTQQEDSAVYLCASSPMTGGGYEQYFGPGTRLTVT.

V gene TRBV3-1 (or the pseudogene TRBV3-2) combines with J gene TRBJ1-6; weak D call: TRBD1 (5 bases). The CDR3 covers 15 residues. CDR1 LGHDT and CDR2 YNNKEL come from the germline V gene (reference sequence). Trimming left V 3 bases short and J 8 bases short, with 14 bases between. In nucleotides, the CDR3 is TGTGCCAGCAGCCAGGGGCAGCTAAAGGATTCACCCCTCCACTTT. Protein: CASSQGQLKDSPLHF.